One sample yielded the 9 T cell receptor beta chains listed below, sequenced in a study of technical replicates of blood from a handful of donors. TCRdb's table, derived via immunoSEQ multiplex PCR, lists solely in-frame clones and lacks some. The profile shows fewer than 100,000 clones, 95% to 98% of them singletons. The material sequenced was T cells isolated from PBMCs. The receptors derive from a human donor in good health.

CDR3 region: CASVFPTRGWTEAFF. The CDR3 DNA is TGTGCCAGCGTATTCCCGACGCGGGGTTGGACTGAAGCTTTCTTT. J is TRBJ1-1 and V is TRBV28, with D unclear. This CDR3 spans 15 amino acids. CDR1 and CDR2 from the germline V gene are MDHEN and SYDVKM. V lost 8 bases and J 5 bases, leaving 21 bases between the germline ends.

The chain combines TRBV11-2 with TRBJ2-3; D might be TRBD2 (6 bases). The germline V and J ends were trimmed by 1 base and 6 bases, with 11 bases remaining between them. This CDR3 has 14 amino acids. Germline CDR1 is SGHAT and CDR2 is FQNNGV. The CDR3 region has the DNA TGTGCCAGCAGCTTAGGAGCAGGGAGGGATACGCAGTATTTT. It yields the protein CASSLGAGRDTQYF. The full variable domain, with the rest looked up from reference TRBV11-2 and TRBJ2-3, is EAGVAQSPRYKIIEKRQSVAFWCNPISGHATLYWYQQILGQGPKLLIQFQNNGVVDDSQLPKDRFSAERLKGVDSTLKIQPAKLEDSAVYLCASSLGAGRDTQYFGPGTRLTVL.

The V gene is TRBV28, the J gene TRBJ2-1; perhaps TRBD2 as D (6 bases). The CDR3 totals 14 residues. The V gene lost 8 bases and the J gene lost 5 bases, with 16 bases spanning the gap. In germline, CDR1 is MDHEN, CDR2 SYDVKM. CDR3 loop: CASSRGAPNNEQFF. In DNA form, the CDR3 reads TGTGCCAGCTCCCGCGGGGCCCCGAACAATGAGCAGTTCTTC.

The V call is TRBV19, the J call TRBJ1-2, with TRBD1 as a possible D gene (5 bases). CDR1 is LNHDA and CDR2 is SQIVND in the germline V gene (reference sequence). This CDR3 is 16 amino acids long. The V and J ends lost 11 bases and 8 bases respectively, with 30 bases between them. The CDR3 loop reads CASTDHAAGATGGYTF. DNA for the CDR3: TGTGCCTCAACCGACCACGCGGCAGGCGCCACAGGAGGCTACACCTTC.

This clone has a single count. The V call is TRBV4-1, the J call TRBJ2-1; 10 bases map to TRBD2. The V gene end was trimmed by 2 bases and the J gene end by 6 bases; junction bases not matched to a gene: 4. Germline V gene lookup returns CDR1 MGHRA and CDR2 YSYEKL. The CDR3 extends over 15 amino acids. CDR3 sequence: CASSQLAGVLNEQFF. In DNA form, the CDR3 reads TGCGCCAGCAGCCAACTAGCGGGGGTTCTCAATGAGCAGTTCTTC.

The chain carries TRBV5-1 and TRBJ2-5; 14 bases line up with TRBD2. The CDR3 runs 17 residues. V shed 3 bases, J shed 4 bases, and the junction held 8 bases outside the gene matches. The germline CDR1 and CDR2 sequences are SGHRS and YFSETQ. The CDR3 spells CASSSGTSGRGGETQYF. In DNA form, the CDR3 reads TGCGCCAGCAGCTCCGGGACTAGCGGGAGAGGAGGAGAGACCCAGTACTTC.

The chain employs TRBV7-2 and TRBJ2-6; TRBD2 agrees at 14 bases. After removal of 2 bases from V and 2 bases from J, the junction contained 5 bases not matched to a gene. The CDR3 totals 19 residues. The germline V gene encodes CDR1 SGHTA and CDR2 FQGNSA. The CDR3 DNA reads TGTGCCAGCAGCTTAACGACTAGCGGGGGGGCTACTGGGGCCAACGTCCTGACTTTC. This codes for CASSLTTSGGATGANVLTF.

The V gene is TRBV19, the J gene TRBJ1-5; the match to TRBD1 covers 10 bases. The CDR3 is made up of 18 amino acids. J was trimmed by 0 bases and V by 5 bases; bases with no gene match: 10. CDR1 is LNHDA and CDR2 is SQIVND in the germline V gene (reference sequence). CDR3 in amino acids: CASSYRDRGYFSNQPQHF. Here the CDR3 DNA reads TGTGCCAGTAGTTACCGGGACAGGGGTTACTTTAGCAATCAGCCCCAGCATTTT.

V and J are TRBV28 and TRBJ2-2, with 7 bases fitting TRBD2. There are 14 residues in the CDR3. With 1 base clipped from V and 9 bases from J, the junction kept 5 bases outside the gene matches. CDR1 MDHEN and CDR2 SYDVKM come from the germline V gene. The CDR3, as DNA: TGTGCCAGCAGTTTATTGCGGGAGAGACGGGAGCTGTTTTTT. Translating it yields CASSLLRERRELFF.